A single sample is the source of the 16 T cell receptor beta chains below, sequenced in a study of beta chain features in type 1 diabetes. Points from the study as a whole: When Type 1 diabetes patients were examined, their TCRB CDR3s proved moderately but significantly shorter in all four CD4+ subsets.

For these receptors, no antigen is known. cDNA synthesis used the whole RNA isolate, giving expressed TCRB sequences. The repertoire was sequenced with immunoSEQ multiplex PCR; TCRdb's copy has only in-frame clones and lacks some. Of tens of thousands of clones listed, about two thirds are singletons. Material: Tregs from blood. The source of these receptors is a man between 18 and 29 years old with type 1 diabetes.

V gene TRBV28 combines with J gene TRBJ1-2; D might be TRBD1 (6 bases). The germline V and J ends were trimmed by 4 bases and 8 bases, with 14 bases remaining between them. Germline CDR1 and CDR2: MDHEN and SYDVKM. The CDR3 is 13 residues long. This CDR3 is CASSWDTIGGYTF. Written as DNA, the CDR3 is TGTGCCAGCAGTTGGGACACTATAGGGGGCTACACCTTC.

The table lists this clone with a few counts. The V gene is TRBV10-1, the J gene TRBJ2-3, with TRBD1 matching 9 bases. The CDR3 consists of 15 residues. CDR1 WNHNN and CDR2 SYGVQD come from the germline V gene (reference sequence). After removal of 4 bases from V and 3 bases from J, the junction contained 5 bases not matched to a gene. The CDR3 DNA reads TGCGCCAGCAGTGTGGGACAGGGAGTAACAGATACGCAGTATTTT. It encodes CASSVGQGVTDTQYF.

CDR3 residues: CASSPAGTGKGYTF. CDR3 DNA sequence: TGTGCCAGCTCACCTGCCGGGACAGGGAAGGGCTACACCTTC. This chain joins TRBV18 and TRBJ1-2; TRBD1 matches at 9 bases. CDR1 and CDR2 (germline): KGHSH, LQKENI. This CDR3 has 14 amino acids. V gave up 3 bases and J gave up 8 bases; unmatched junction bases: 7.

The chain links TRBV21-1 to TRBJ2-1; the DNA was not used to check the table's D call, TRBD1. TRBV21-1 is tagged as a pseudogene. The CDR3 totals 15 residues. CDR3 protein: CASSKYRGPYNEQFF. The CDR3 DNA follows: TGTGCCAGCAGCAAATACAGGGGGCCTTACAATGAGCAGTTCTTC.

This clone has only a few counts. The CDR3 region is CSVGQGYNEQFF. The CDR3 DNA follows: TGCAGCGTCGGACAGGGATACAATGAGCAGTTCTTC. The chain has TRBV29-1 and TRBJ2-1; TRBD1 matches 8 bases. The V gene end was trimmed by 6 bases and the J gene end by 4 bases; junction bases not matched to a gene: 2. Germline-derived CDR1 and CDR2 are SQVTM and ANQGSEA. The CDR3 contains 12 residues.

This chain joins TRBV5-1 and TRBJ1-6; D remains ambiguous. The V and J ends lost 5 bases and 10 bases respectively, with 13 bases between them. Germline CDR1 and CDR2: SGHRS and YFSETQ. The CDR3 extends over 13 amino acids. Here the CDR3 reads CASRHSRTSPLHF. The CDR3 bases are TGCGCCAGCAGGCATAGCAGAACCTCACCCCTCCACTTT.

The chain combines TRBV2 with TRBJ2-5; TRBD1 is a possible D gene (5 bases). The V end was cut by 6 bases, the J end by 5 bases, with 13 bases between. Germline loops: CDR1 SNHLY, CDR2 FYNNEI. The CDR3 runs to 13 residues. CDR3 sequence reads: CASRPSGHETQYF. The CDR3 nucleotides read TGTGCCAGCAGGCCTTCAGGACACGAGACCCAGTACTTC.

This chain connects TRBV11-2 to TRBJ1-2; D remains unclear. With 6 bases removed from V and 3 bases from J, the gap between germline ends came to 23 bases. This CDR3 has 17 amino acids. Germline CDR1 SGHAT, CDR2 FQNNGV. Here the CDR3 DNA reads TGTGCCAGCAGTGAGGTGTCATTTCGGAGCGTCGACTATGGCTACACCTTC. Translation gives CASSEVSFRSVDYGYTF.

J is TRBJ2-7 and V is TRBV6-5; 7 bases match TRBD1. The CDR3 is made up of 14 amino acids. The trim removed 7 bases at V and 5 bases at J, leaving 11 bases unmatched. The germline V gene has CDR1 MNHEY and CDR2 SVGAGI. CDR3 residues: CASKETGFRNEQYF. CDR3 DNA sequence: TGTGCCAGCAAGGAGACAGGGTTTAGGAACGAGCAGTACTTC.

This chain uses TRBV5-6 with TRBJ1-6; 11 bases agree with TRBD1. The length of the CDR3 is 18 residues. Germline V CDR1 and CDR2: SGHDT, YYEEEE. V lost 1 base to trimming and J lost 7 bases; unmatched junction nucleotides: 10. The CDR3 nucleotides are TGTGCCAGCAGCTTGAAGAGGACAGGGGGCCTATTGAATTCACCCCTCCACTTT. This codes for CASSLKRTGGLLNSPLHF.

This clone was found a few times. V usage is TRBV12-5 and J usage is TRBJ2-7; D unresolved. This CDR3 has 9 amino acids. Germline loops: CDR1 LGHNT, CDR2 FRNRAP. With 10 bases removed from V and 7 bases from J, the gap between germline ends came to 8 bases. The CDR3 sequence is CANKTEQYF. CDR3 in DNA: TGTGCTAACAAGACAGAGCAGTACTTC.

CDR3 bases: TGTGCCACCCGTGGGAGACGGACTGAAGCTTTCTTT. Its protein is CATRGRRTEAFF. The chain is built from TRBV19 and TRBJ1-1; D remains ambiguous. V lost 10 bases and J 5 bases, leaving 14 bases between the germline ends. CDR1 is LNHDA and CDR2 is SQIVND in the germline V gene (reference sequence). The CDR3 loop spans 12 amino acids.

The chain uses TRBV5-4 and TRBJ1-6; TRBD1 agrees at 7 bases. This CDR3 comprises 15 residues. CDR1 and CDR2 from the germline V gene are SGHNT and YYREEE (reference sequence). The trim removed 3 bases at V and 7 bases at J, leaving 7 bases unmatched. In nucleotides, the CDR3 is TGTGCCAGCAGCTGGGGACAGACCTCCAATTCACCCCTCCACTTT. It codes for CASSWGQTSNSPLHF.

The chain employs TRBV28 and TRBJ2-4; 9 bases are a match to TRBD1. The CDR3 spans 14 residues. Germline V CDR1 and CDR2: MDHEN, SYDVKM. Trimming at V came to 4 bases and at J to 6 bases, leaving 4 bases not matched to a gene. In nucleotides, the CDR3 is TGTGCCAGCAGTTCACAGGGGGCGGGAAACATTCAGTACTTC. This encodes CASSSQGAGNIQYF.

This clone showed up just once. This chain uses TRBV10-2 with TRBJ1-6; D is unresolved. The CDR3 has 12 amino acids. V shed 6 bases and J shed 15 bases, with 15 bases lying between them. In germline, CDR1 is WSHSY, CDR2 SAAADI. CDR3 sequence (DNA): TGCGCCAGCAGGACCACTGGACTAGTCCTCCACTTT. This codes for CASRTTGLVLHF.

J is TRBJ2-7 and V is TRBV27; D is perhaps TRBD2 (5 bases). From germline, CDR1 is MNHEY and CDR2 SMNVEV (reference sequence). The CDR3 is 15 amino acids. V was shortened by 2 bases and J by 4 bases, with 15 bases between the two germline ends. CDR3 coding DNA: TGTGCCAGCAGTTTAGGGGTGCAACCGGGGTACGAGCAGTACTTC. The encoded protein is CASSLGVQPGYEQYF.